The source of this TCR beta chain is a study of low-dose radiotherapy and immunotherapy resistance in tumors. Study as a whole: Treatment included intravenous cyclophosphamide dosed at 200 mg/m2 every two weeks, one day before radiation and immunotherapy. Daily intake of oral aspirin 300 mg by patients lasted four cycles and began on cycle 1 day 1.

Primers used for first-strand cDNA, a TRAV- and TRBV-specific set, covered both alpha and beta chains. TCRs were put through 20 to 25 PCR cycles of amplification with Phusion. A constant-region primer and the V-primer adapter served as the primer pair. TCRdb called the reads again in MiXCR, with one record for every CDR3 protein. This table holds approximately 13,000 distinct CDR3 sequences, roughly 60% found once. The CDR3 has 16 amino acids. Germline V CDR1 and CDR2: MNHEY, SVGEGT. V lost 6 bases, J lost 4 bases, and 21 bases lay in between. Donors were given nivolumab, ipilimumab, aspirin, low-dose cyclophosphamide and low-dose radiotherapy.

The sequence derives from a human donor with advanced metastatic prostate, ovarian, gallbladder or colorectal cancer (not recorded which). This table probably holds off-target reads from a library built for another chain. V usage is TRBV6-2 or TRBV6-3 and J usage is TRBJ1-1, with a tentative D call TRBD1 (6 bases). The CDR3 nucleotides are TGTGCCAGCAGCTCCTCATCGGGGGGGCTCGGCACTGAAGCTTTCTTT. Encoded protein: CASSSSSGGLGTEAFF.